The 25 T cell receptor beta chains given below trace back to one sample, sequenced in a study of Ad26.COV2.S vaccination and SARS-CoV-2 variants. TCRdb's table, derived via immunoSEQ multiplex PCR, lists solely in-frame clones and lacks some. The table records some 460,000 clones, 89% of them present only once. Treatment reported: 15 to 20 received Ad26.COV2.S at low or high dose, single or two shots; roughly five received placebo; per-sample allocation not given. Samples analyzed were those drawn on day 63 after the first vaccine or placebo injection. This specimen was peripheral blood, taken in a trial of Ad26.COV2.S vaccine versus placebo. These TCRs come from a person between 18 and 65 years old who received the Ad26.COV2.S COVID-19 vaccine or a placebo.

The chain uses TRBV18 and TRBJ1-3; the D gene is possibly TRBD1 (6 bases). Germline V gene data show CDR1 as KGHSH and CDR2 as LQKENI. Trimming shortened V by 0 bases and J by 0 bases, and 9 bases separated the two germline ends. The CDR3 is made up of 16 amino acids. The CDR3 reads CASSPPGGSSGNTIYF. CDR3 DNA sequence: TGTGCCAGCTCACCACCGGGGGGCTCCTCTGGAAACACCATATATTTT.

The CDR3 reads CASRLQGALGYTF. The CDR3 DNA follows: TGTGCCAGCAGACTGCAGGGGGCATTGGGCTACACCTTC. The chain employs TRBV12-3 or TRBV12-4 and TRBJ1-2, with 8 bases matching TRBD1. The CDR3 runs to 13 residues. V lost 6 bases, J lost 8 bases, and 8 bases stayed unmatched.

The chain is built from TRBV10-3 and TRBJ2-3, with 8 bases aligning to TRBD1. The CDR3 spans 16 residues. From germline, CDR1 is ENHRY and CDR2 SYGVKD. J gave up 1 base and V 8 bases, and 11 bases lay outside the gene matches. Here the CDR3 DNA reads TGTGCCATCGAGGCCGGAAAGACAGGGGGCACAGATACGCAGTATTTT. This encodes CAIEAGKTGGTDTQYF.

The genes are TRBV6-5 and TRBJ1-6, with 9 bases that match TRBD1. Unmatched junction bases numbered 6, after V lost 5 bases and J lost 7 bases. CDR3 size: 15 residues. Looked up from germline, CDR1 is MNHEY and CDR2 is SVGAGI. This CDR3 reads CASSPRTGANSPLHF. In DNA, the CDR3 is TGTGCCAGCAGTCCCCGGACAGGGGCCAATTCACCCCTCCACTTT.

The genes are TRBV2 and TRBJ2-2; tentatively, D is TRBD2 (6 bases). V gave up 6 bases and J gave up 0 bases, with 8 bases separating them. The V gene's germline CDR1 is SNHLY and CDR2 FYNNEI. The CDR3 is 14 residues long. CDR3: CASRGLANTGELFF. Written as DNA, the CDR3 is TGTGCCAGCAGGGGACTGGCGAACACCGGGGAGCTGTTTTTT.

The chain uses TRBV6-5 and TRBJ2-1, with D perhaps matching TRBD2 (6 bases). This CDR3 has 14 residues. CDR1 MNHEY and CDR2 SVGAGI come from the germline V gene. Trimming cost V 8 bases and J 6 bases, with 17 bases left between them. This CDR3 is CASGDGRRSNEQFF. CDR3 bases: TGTGCCAGCGGGGACGGGAGACGGAGCAATGAGCAGTTCTTC.

The genes are TRBV7-2 and TRBJ1-5, with D possibly TRBD1 on 5 matching bases. Germline loops: CDR1 SGHTA, CDR2 FQGNSA. The CDR3 totals 14 residues. V lost 5 bases and J 6 bases, leaving 14 bases between the germline ends. The DNA of the CDR3 is TGTGCCAGCAGCCCCACAGGTCCGGGTCAGCCCCAGCATTTT. Translated, it gives CASSPTGPGQPQHF.

V usage is TRBV18 and J usage is TRBJ1-1; 7 bases are shared with TRBD1. The CDR3 covers 14 residues. Germline assignment: CDR1 KGHSH and CDR2 LQKENI. With 3 bases clipped from V and 6 bases from J, the junction kept 7 bases outside the gene matches. The CDR3 loop is CASSPDRVLPEAFF. DNA for the CDR3: TGTGCCAGCTCACCTGACAGGGTCTTGCCTGAAGCTTTCTTT.

This clone was detected once. This chain connects TRBV5-3 to TRBJ2-1; 8 bases agree with TRBD2. TRBV5-3 is known as an ORF, though its function is uncertain. The CDR3 is 16 amino acids. Trimming removed 3 bases from V and 3 bases from J; junction bases left unmatched: 8. CDR3: CARSYEISGSYNEQFF. The CDR3 DNA sequence: TGTGCCAGAAGCTACGAAATCAGCGGGAGCTACAATGAGCAGTTCTTC.

The chain recombines TRBV2 with TRBJ2-3; D is perhaps TRBD2 (6 bases). The CDR3 sequence is 15 residues long. Trimming took off 6 bases at V and 2 bases at J, with 15 bases between the two ends. Germline assignment: CDR1 SNHLY and CDR2 FYNNEI. This chain's CDR3 is CASRRFSGVTDTQYF. The DNA for the CDR3 is TGTGCCAGCAGGAGATTTAGCGGAGTCACAGATACGCAGTATTTT.

This chain joins TRBV4-2 and TRBJ2-1, with a possible D match to TRBD1 (6 bases). Trimming shortened V by 3 bases and J by 14 bases, and 17 bases separated the two germline ends. Germline V gene lookup returns CDR1 LGHNA and CDR2 YNFKEQ. The CDR3 contains 13 residues. This CDR3 is CASSQGACAGKFF. CDR3 nucleotides: TGTGCCAGCAGCCAGGGGGCGTGTGCAGGGAAGTTCTTC.

The genes are TRBV12-3 or TRBV12-4 and TRBJ1-2; D remains unclear. CDR3 length: 12 residues. The V end lost 3 bases, the J end lost 9 bases, and 11 bases lay between the germline ends. In nucleotides, the CDR3 is TGTGCCAGCAGTTTCGGATCCCGTAGCTACACCTTC. The encoded protein is CASSFGSRSYTF.

V usage is TRBV7-9 and J usage is TRBJ2-2; D unresolved. Trimming removed 2 bases at V and 7 bases at J, with 8 bases between. There are 13 residues in the CDR3. The germline V gene has CDR1 SEHNR and CDR2 FQNEAQ (reference sequence). DNA for the CDR3: TGTGCCAGCAGCTTATTCCCGAACGGGGAGCTGTTTTTT. Translation gives CASSLFPNGELFF.

The chain is built from TRBV6-5 and TRBJ2-7; D perhaps matches TRBD1 (7 bases). The CDR3 spans 15 residues. CDR1 and CDR2 from the germline V gene are MNHEY and SVGAGI. V shed 0 bases and J shed 5 bases, with 14 bases lying between them. The CDR3 bases are TGTGCCAGCAGTTACTCGACTAGGGGGCTAAACGAGCAGTACTTC. Its translation: CASSYSTRGLNEQYF.

Only a few counts were recorded for this clone. The chain couples TRBV2 to TRBJ1-2; D is unclear. Germline V gene data show CDR1 as SNHLY and CDR2 as FYNNEI. CDR3 length: 15 amino acids. V lost 6 bases, J lost 7 bases, and 21 bases lay in between. As DNA, the CDR3 is TGTGCCAGCAGAGGTTCCCGAGGCCGCCTATTTGGCTACACCTTC. Protein product: CASRGSRGRLFGYTF.

The chain uses TRBV9 and TRBJ2-5; 9 bases match TRBD2. With 2 bases clipped from V and 1 base from J, the junction kept 0 bases outside the gene matches. The CDR3 is 14 amino acids. Germline values: CDR1 SGDLS, CDR2 YYNGEE. CDR3 amino acids: CASSVTSGQETQYF. CDR3 bases: TGTGCCAGCAGCGTGACTAGCGGCCAAGAGACCCAGTACTTC.

The V call is TRBV9, the J call TRBJ2-3, with no clear D. Looked up from germline, CDR1 is SGDLS and CDR2 is YYNGEE. The CDR3 extends over 15 amino acids. Trimming pared 0 bases from V and 0 bases from J, leaving 8 bases between. CDR3 coding DNA: TGTGCCAGCAGCGTAGTGGGCAGTAGCACAGATACGCAGTATTTT. Translating it yields CASSVVGSSTDTQYF.

V gene TRBV30 combines with J gene TRBJ2-5, with unresolved D. The germline V gene encodes CDR1 GTSNPN and CDR2 SVGIG (reference sequence). The V gene lost 2 bases and the J gene lost 5 bases, with 12 bases spanning the gap. This CDR3 spans 13 amino acids. CDR3 nucleotides: TGTGCCTGGAGTCTAGAAACCCTTGAGACCCAGTACTTC. Its translation is CAWSLETLETQYF.

The chain has TRBV28 and TRBJ1-5; no firm D call. The germline V and J ends were trimmed by 5 bases and 4 bases, with 12 bases remaining between them. Germline V CDR1 and CDR2: MDHEN, SYDVKM. The CDR3 loop spans 14 amino acids. The CDR3 here is CASSELKGNQPQHF. The CDR3 region has the DNA TGTGCCAGCAGTGAGCTAAAGGGAAATCAGCCCCAGCATTTT.

The rearrangement joins TRBV19 to TRBJ2-1; TRBD1 agrees at 9 bases. V lost 5 bases to trimming and J lost 6 bases; unmatched junction nucleotides: 17. CDR1 and CDR2 from the germline V gene are LNHDA and SQIVND (reference sequence). CDR3 length: 18 residues. This CDR3 reads CASSAPYRGPQRFNEQFF. In nucleotides, the CDR3 is TGTGCCAGTAGTGCCCCTTACAGGGGGCCCCAGAGATTCAATGAGCAGTTCTTC.

The CDR3 sequence is CAWSVTGDYGYTF. The CDR3 nucleotides are TGTGCCTGGAGTGTAACCGGGGATTATGGCTACACCTTC. The chain is built from TRBV30 and TRBJ1-2; no firm D call. Germline V gives CDR1 GTSNPN, CDR2 SVGIG (reference sequence). This CDR3 is 13 amino acids long. Deletions cut 0 bases from V and 5 bases from J, with 10 bases between.

The V call is TRBV18, the J call TRBJ2-4; D gene ambiguous. From germline, CDR1 is KGHSH and CDR2 LQKENI. This CDR3 is built from 14 residues. V shed 3 bases and J shed 9 bases, with 15 bases lying between them. CDR3 protein: CASSPVEISGIQYF. CDR3 DNA sequence: TGTGCCAGCTCACCGGTGGAGATTTCAGGCATTCAGTACTTC.

The chain links TRBV14 to TRBJ2-6; D remains ambiguous. Germline CDR1 and CDR2: SGHDN and FVKESK. The CDR3 is made up of 15 amino acids. V was pared by 1 base and J by 1 base, with 5 bases between. This CDR3 is CASSQGRSGANVLTF. In nucleotides, the CDR3 is TGTGCCAGCAGCCAAGGGCGATCTGGGGCCAACGTCCTGACTTTC.

The rearrangement joins TRBV27 to TRBJ1-2, with D possibly being TRBD1 (5 bases). This CDR3 comprises 15 residues. CDR1 and CDR2 (germline): MNHEY, SMNVEV (reference sequence). Trimming removed 3 bases at V and 8 bases at J, with 19 bases between. The DNA for the CDR3 is TGTGCCAGCAGTTTGGGGGGGAAGCCCTCGGGGGGCTACACCTTC. It translates to CASSLGGKPSGGYTF.

The CDR3 DNA reads TGCGCCAGCAGACGGGGACTAGCGGACTCCTACAATGAGCAGTTCTTC. It yields the protein CASRRGLADSYNEQFF. The rearrangement joins TRBV4-1 to TRBJ2-1; the match to TRBD2 covers 11 bases. This CDR3 contains 16 residues. V was clipped by 6 bases and J by 0 bases; unmatched bases: 4. Germline V gives CDR1 MGHRA, CDR2 YSYEKL.